The following is a T cell receptor beta chain sequence with its context. The data derive from a study of long-term antiretroviral therapy in people with HIV. Germline V lookup: CDR1 WSHSY, CDR2 SAAADI. This CDR3 is built from 14 residues. V was cut by 0 bases and J by 3 bases, with 9 bases left in between. Survey level was the resolution at which the v3.0 immunoSEQ assay ran. Measured with immunoSEQ multiplex PCR; TCRdb has only the in-frame clones, and not every one. This sample yields 28,000 or so clones, of which over 80% are seen a single time; roughly 6.5% belongs to the top ten. Post-ART PBMC samples numbered at least two per donor, and pre-ART ones at least one.

The J gene is TRBJ2-7, the V gene TRBV10-2, with D possibly called TRBD1 or TRBD2 (6 bases each). The TCR originated in a man in his late teens or twenties with HIV. The sample in question was unsorted PBMCs, obtained 0.4 years after starting antiretroviral therapy. In DNA, the CDR3 is TGCGCCAGCAGTGAGTCACAGGGAGGCTACGAGCAGTACTTC. Amino acid sequence: CASSESQGGYEQYF.